Listed here is a single TCR beta chain. Its target is not known. The CDR3 covers 14 residues. Germline CDR1 is LNHDA and CDR2 is SQIVND (reference sequence). Trimming at V came to 5 bases and at J to 6 bases, leaving 7 bases not matched to a gene. The data stem from a study of shared clonotypes between healthy human individuals. Whole-study findings and limits: Naive subsets generally had larger estimated richness than memory subsets.

It was at deep level that the assay was run. Genomic DNA of every subset was divided equally among multiple immunoSEQ plates. The repertoire was sequenced with immunoSEQ multiplex PCR; TCRdb's copy has only in-frame clones and lacks some. The sample has roughly 2.1 million clones, approximately 94% seen once; the top ten hold roughly 1.8%. CD8 cells regarded as naive lacked CD45RO, were positively chosen for CCR7, and omitted terminally differentiated effector memory CD45RA+ cells. This sequence originates from a man aged 18 to 29 in good health. Some clones in this sample may be carry-over from other donors' samples. The rearrangement uses TRBV19 and TRBJ1-1; 9 bases agree with TRBD1. The specimen sequenced was naive CD8+ T cells from PBMCs. CDR3 in DNA: TGTGCCAGTAGTGCTAGGACAGGGGAAGCTGAAGCTTTCTTT. Its translation is CASSARTGEAEAFF.